This T cell receptor (beta chain) was captured by sequencing in a study of a mutant IDH1 vaccine in newly diagnosed glioma. Overall study context: Administration of eight vaccinations to patients took place in weeks 1, 3, 5, 7, 11, 15, 19, 23.

Remarks on this clone: The antigen remains undetermined.

Germline V gene sequence: CDR1 SGHVS, CDR2 FQNEAQ. With 7 bases clipped from V and 4 bases from J, the junction kept 7 bases outside the gene matches. The CDR3 length is 13 residues. General observations from the study: Among top peripheral T cell clonotypes, changes seemed unrelated to pseudoprogression.

Described time point: week 11, during vaccination. Doses of 300 ug of mutant IDH1 20-mer peptide were given with topical imiquimod. Diagnosis in the donors showed new WHO grade 3 or 4 astrocytomas that were IDH1-mutant and ATRX-lost. The repertoire was sequenced with immunoSEQ multiplex PCR; TCRdb's copy has only in-frame clones and lacks some. The top ten hold over 13% of the sample, which has about 40,000 clones, roughly 80% seen once. The TCR was taken from a woman in her twenties or thirties with glioma. Some clones in this sample may be carry-over from other donors' samples. The sample consisted of peripheral blood mononuclear cells (PBMCs), taken from a glioma patient whose treatment included an IDH1 peptide vaccine. The rearrangement links TRBV7-8 to TRBJ2-7, with TRBD1 identical over 7 bases. DNA for the CDR3: TGTGCCAGCAACAGGGGATCGGGTTACGAGCAGTACTTC. Protein product: CASNRGSGYEQYF.